The 13 T cell receptor beta chains listed next were all sequenced from one sample in a study of blood T cell repertoires in COVID-19 (TCRdb year 2020). Library generation was performed with the immunoSEQ multiplex PCR assay. TCRdb retrieved this table from immuneACCESS and kept in-frame rearrangements only. Not all clones are present; in checked studies, unresolved V genes account for under half, and no reason is known for the remainder. This sample comprises roughly 670,000 clones, 85% to 90% of them detected only once. Under 0.3% of the sample is taken by the ten largest. Sequenced: peripheral blood. Every receptor here comes from a woman between 18 and 29 years old with acute or convalescent COVID-19.

The rearrangement links TRBV7-8 to TRBJ1-3, with 7 bases aligning to TRBD1. This CDR3 has 20 residues. Germline V lookup: CDR1 SGHVS, CDR2 FQNEAQ. The trim removed 4 bases at V and 0 bases at J, leaving 18 bases unmatched. CDR3 nucleotide sequence: TGTGCCAGCAGCTACAAGTGGGGACAGCCTCGACTCTCCTCTGGAAACACCATATATTTT. This gives the protein CASSYKWGQPRLSSGNTIYF.

The chain uses TRBV24-1 and TRBJ1-5; D is ambiguous. Germline V CDR1 and CDR2: KGHDR, SFDVKD. The CDR3 runs to 11 residues. Between the trimmed V and J ends, which lost 9 bases and 5 bases, there was a span of 7 bases. DNA of the CDR3: TGTGCCACCGGGGAGTATCAGCCCCAGCATTTT. Its translation: CATGEYQPQHF.

The V gene is TRBV9, the J gene TRBJ1-5; TRBD1 matches at 11 bases. J was trimmed by 7 bases and V by 3 bases; bases with no gene match: 6. Per the germline V gene, CDR1 is SGDLS and CDR2 is YYNGEE. There are 15 residues in the CDR3. The CDR3 region is CASSGTGGRGQPQHF. CDR3 nucleotides: TGTGCCAGCAGCGGGACAGGGGGCAGGGGGCAGCCCCAGCATTTT.

This chain joins TRBV9 and TRBJ2-7, with 7 nucleotides matching TRBD2. The CDR3 loop spans 14 amino acids. CDR1 SGDLS and CDR2 YYNGEE come from the germline V gene. Trimming cost V 4 bases and J 6 bases; bases outside gene matches: 10. For the CDR3, the DNA is TGTGCCAGCAGCCCCCAAAGCGGGGTGGGCGAGCAGTACTTC. This sequence encodes CASSPQSGVGEQYF.

The gene calls are TRBV27 and TRBJ2-3, with 12 bases matching TRBD2. From germline, CDR1 is MNHEY and CDR2 SMNVEV (reference sequence). CDR3 length: 15 amino acids. V gave up 5 bases and J gave up 6 bases; unmatched junction bases: 6. The DNA for the CDR3 is TGTGCCAGCAGTACGCGACTAGCGGGGGTGGATACGCAGTATTTT. This sequence encodes CASSTRLAGVDTQYF.

The genes are TRBV2 and TRBJ1-5; the D gene is possibly TRBD1 (5 bases). Trimming stripped 3 bases from V and 10 bases from J, with 13 bases between. CDR1 and CDR2 (germline): SNHLY, FYNNEI. The CDR3 extends over 13 amino acids. CDR3 sequence: CASSEAKQVPQHF. The CDR3 DNA sequence: TGTGCCAGCAGTGAGGCTAAACAGGTTCCCCAGCATTTT.

The chain combines TRBV6-5 with TRBJ2-3, with a weak D call TRBD2 (6 bases). CDR3 length: 15 amino acids. Germline V gives CDR1 MNHEY, CDR2 SVGAGI. The germline V and J ends were trimmed by 2 bases and 2 bases, with 11 bases remaining between them. This CDR3 reads CASSYGTGNTDTQYF. The DNA of the CDR3 is TGTGCCAGCAGTTACGGGACTGGGAACACAGATACGCAGTATTTT.

The V call is TRBV6-4, the J call TRBJ2-2, with D unresolved. The V and J ends lost 2 bases and 6 bases respectively, with 4 bases between them. The CDR3 loop spans 12 amino acids. Germline V gene data show CDR1 as MRHNA and CDR2 as SNTAGT. Here the CDR3 reads CASSDGSGELFF. In DNA, the CDR3 is TGTGCCAGCAGTGACGGCTCCGGGGAGCTGTTTTTT.

V usage is TRBV20-1 and J usage is TRBJ2-7; 7 bases are a match to TRBD1. The V gene's germline CDR1 is DFQATT and CDR2 SNEGSKA (reference sequence). V gave up 3 bases and J gave up 0 bases; unmatched junction bases: 2. The CDR3 has 13 residues. In nucleotides, the CDR3 is TGCAGTGCTAGTCGACAGGGCTCCTACGAGCAGTACTTC. It translates to CSASRQGSYEQYF.

V is TRBV7-2 and J is TRBJ2-3; 7 nucleotides align to TRBD2. Germline-derived CDR1 and CDR2 are SGHTA and FQGNSA. V was pared by 1 base and J by 2 bases, with 6 bases of the junction left unmatched. CDR3 length: 16 residues. The CDR3 spells CASSLGLGGYTDTQYF. CDR3 coding DNA: TGTGCCAGCAGCTTAGGACTGGGGGGGTACACAGATACGCAGTATTTT.

The chain links TRBV29-1 to TRBJ2-6; no clear D gene. CDR1 and CDR2 (germline): SQVTM, ANQGSEA. The CDR3 has 17 amino acids. The germline V and J ends were trimmed by 0 bases and 0 bases, with 12 bases remaining between them. The DNA of the CDR3 is TGCAGCGTTGAAGATGGCCGTCCCACCTCTGGGGCCAACGTCCTGACTTTC. Amino acid sequence: CSVEDGRPTSGANVLTF.

The rearrangement links TRBV3-1 (or the pseudogene TRBV3-2) to TRBJ1-2; D unclear. Trimming removed 1 base from V and 4 bases from J, with 22 bases in between. The CDR3 loop spans 18 amino acids. Germline V gives CDR1 LGHDT, CDR2 YNNKEL (reference sequence). The CDR3 DNA reads TGTGCCAGCAGCCAAGGTTTAATGGCTCTCGGGTACGTCTATGGCTACACCTTC. Translated, it gives CASSQGLMALGYVYGYTF.

This clone was detected only once. V and J are TRBV28 and TRBJ2-1, with unresolved D. The V gene's germline CDR1 is MDHEN and CDR2 SYDVKM. V lost 8 bases and J lost 5, with 13 bases in between. The CDR3 is made up of 13 amino acids. CDR3 loop: CASGVPRDNEQFF. Here the CDR3 DNA reads TGTGCCAGCGGAGTCCCGCGTGACAATGAGCAGTTCTTC.